The clone carrying this TCR beta chain was observed a few times. Its antigen is still unknown. These data belong to a study of T-cell memory formation after mild COVID-19. General observations from the study: Mainly CM and EM harbored the contracting CD4+ clones; mainly EMRA harbored the CD8+ ones.

From germline, CDR1 is MDHEN and CDR2 SYDVKM. Trimming cost V 2 bases and J 3 bases, with 13 bases left between them. The CDR3 runs to 15 residues. TCRdb re-analysed the 5' RACE reads in MiXCR, keeping a single row per CDR3 protein. This repertoire shows about 340,000 distinct CDR3 sequences, 15% found once; its top ten account for around 24%. The chain combines TRBV28 with TRBJ1-2; D is uncertain. The sample was PBMCs or a T cell subset sorted from them (not recorded which). The TCR was taken from a man between 18 and 35 years old who had mild COVID-19 (a few samples of this study predate the infection). Cell type and time point are not known. CDR3: CASSLSAGIDYGYTF. In DNA form, the CDR3 reads TGTGCCAGCAGTTTAAGCGCGGGGATCGACTATGGCTACACCTTC.